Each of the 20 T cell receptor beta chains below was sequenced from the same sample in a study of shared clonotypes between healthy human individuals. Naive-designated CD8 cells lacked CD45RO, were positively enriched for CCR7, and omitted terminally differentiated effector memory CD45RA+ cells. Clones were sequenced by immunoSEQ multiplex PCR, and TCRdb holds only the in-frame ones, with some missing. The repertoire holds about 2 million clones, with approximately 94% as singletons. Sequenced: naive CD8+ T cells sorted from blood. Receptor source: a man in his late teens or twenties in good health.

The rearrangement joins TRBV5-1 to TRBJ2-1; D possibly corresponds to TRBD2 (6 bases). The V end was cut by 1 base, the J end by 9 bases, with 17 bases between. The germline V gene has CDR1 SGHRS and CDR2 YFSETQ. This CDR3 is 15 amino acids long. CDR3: CASSLTGDTYFEQFF. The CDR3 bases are TGCGCCAGCAGCTTGACGGGAGATACCTACTTTGAGCAGTTCTTC.

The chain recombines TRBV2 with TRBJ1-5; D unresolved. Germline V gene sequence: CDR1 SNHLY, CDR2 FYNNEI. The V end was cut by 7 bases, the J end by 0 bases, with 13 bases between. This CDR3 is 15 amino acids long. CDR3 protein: CASTRAEYSNQPQHF. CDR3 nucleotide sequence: TGTGCCAGCACCCGAGCGGAGTATAGCAATCAGCCCCAGCATTTT.

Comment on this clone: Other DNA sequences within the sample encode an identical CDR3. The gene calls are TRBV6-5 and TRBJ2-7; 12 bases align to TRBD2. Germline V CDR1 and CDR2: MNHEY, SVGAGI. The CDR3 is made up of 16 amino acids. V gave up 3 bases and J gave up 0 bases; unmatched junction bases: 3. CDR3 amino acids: CASSYGTSGSSYEQYF. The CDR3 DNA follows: TGTGCCAGCAGTTATGGGACTAGCGGGTCCTCCTACGAGCAGTACTTC.

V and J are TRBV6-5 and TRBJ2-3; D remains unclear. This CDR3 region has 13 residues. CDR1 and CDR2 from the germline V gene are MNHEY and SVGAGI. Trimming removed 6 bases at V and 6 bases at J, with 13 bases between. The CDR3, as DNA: TGTGCCAGCAGCTACCGTTCCCAGGATACGCAGTATTTT. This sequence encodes CASSYRSQDTQYF.

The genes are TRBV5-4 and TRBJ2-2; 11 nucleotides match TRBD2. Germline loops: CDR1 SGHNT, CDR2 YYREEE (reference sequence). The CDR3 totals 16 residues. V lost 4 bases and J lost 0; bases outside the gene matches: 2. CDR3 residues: CASSKTSGTNTGELFF. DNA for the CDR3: TGTGCCAGCAGCAAGACTAGCGGGACGAACACCGGGGAGCTGTTTTTT. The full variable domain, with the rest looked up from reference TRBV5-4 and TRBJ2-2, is ETGVTQSPTHLIKTRGQQVTLRCSSQSGHNTVSWYQQALGQGPQFIFQYYREEENGRGNFPPRFSGLQFPNYSSELNVNALELDDSALYLCASSKTSGTNTGELFFGEGSRLTVL.

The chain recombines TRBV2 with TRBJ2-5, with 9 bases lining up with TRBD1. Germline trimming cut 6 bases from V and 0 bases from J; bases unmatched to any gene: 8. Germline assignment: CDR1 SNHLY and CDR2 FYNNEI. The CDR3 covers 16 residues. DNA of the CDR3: TGTGCCAGCAGAGGGGACAGGGCTATATACCAAGAGACCCAGTACTTC. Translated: CASRGDRAIYQETQYF.

CDR3 bases: TGCAGCGTCGACAGGGAGGACACTGAAGCTTTCTTT. This gives the protein CSVDREDTEAFF. The rearrangement uses TRBV29-1 and TRBJ1-1, with 7 bases lining up with TRBD1. Trimming took 6 bases from V and 3 from J; bases not matched to a gene: 4. Germline assignment: CDR1 SQVTM and CDR2 ANQGSEA. This CDR3 comprises 12 residues.

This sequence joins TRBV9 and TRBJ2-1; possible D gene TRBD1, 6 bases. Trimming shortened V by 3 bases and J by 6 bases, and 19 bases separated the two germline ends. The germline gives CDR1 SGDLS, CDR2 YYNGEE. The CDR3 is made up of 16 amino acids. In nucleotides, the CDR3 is TGTGCCAGCAGCGGAGAAGGGACAATTTTCCTCAATGAGCAGTTCTTC. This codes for CASSGEGTIFLNEQFF.

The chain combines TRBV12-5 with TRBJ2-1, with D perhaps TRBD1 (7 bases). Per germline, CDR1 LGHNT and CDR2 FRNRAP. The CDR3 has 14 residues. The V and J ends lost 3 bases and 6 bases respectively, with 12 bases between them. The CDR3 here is CASGFDQGGNEQFF. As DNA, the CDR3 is TGTGCTAGTGGTTTTGACCAGGGGGGCAATGAGCAGTTCTTC.

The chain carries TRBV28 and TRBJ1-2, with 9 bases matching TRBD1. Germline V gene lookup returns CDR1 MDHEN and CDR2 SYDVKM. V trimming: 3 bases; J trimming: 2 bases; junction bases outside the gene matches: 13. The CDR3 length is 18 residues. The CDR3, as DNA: TGTGCCAGCAGTTTGTTTTTGGTCGTGGGACAGGGAAACTATGGCTACACCTTC. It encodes CASSLFLVVGQGNYGYTF.

The CDR3 loop reads CASSTQEATQYF. In DNA, the CDR3 is TGTGCCAGCAGCACCCAGGAGGCCACGCAGTACTTC. The V call is TRBV9, the J call TRBJ2-7, with D perhaps matching TRBD2 (5 bases). CDR1 is SGDLS and CDR2 is YYNGEE in the germline V gene. The CDR3 has 12 amino acids. The V and J ends lost 4 bases and 9 bases respectively, with 14 bases between them.

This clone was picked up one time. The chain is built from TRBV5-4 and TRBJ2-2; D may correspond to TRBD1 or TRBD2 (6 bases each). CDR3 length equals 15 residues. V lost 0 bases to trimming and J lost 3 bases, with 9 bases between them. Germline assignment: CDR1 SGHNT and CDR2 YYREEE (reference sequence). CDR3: CASSLDRGDTGELFF. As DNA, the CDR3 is TGTGCCAGCAGCTTGGATAGGGGGGACACCGGGGAGCTGTTTTTT.

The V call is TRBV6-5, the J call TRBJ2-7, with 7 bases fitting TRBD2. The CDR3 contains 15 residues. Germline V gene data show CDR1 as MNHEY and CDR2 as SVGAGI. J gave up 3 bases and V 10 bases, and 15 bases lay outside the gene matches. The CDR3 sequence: CATKKGLADYYEQYF. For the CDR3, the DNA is TGTGCCACGAAAAAAGGTCTAGCGGACTACTACGAGCAGTACTTC.

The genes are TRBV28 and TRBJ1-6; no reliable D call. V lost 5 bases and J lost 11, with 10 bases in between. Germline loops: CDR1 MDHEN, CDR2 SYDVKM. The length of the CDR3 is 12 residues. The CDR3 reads CASSGVPTPLHF. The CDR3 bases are TGTGCCAGCAGTGGAGTCCCTACACCCCTCCACTTT.

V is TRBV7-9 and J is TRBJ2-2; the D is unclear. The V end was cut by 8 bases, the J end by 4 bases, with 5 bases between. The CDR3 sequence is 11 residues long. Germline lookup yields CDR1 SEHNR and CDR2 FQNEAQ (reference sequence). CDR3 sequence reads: CASGSTGELFF. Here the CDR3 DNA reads TGTGCCAGCGGTTCCACCGGGGAGCTGTTTTTT.

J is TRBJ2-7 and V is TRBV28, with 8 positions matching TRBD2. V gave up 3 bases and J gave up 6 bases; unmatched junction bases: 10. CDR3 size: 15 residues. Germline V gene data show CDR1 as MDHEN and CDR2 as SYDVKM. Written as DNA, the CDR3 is TGTGCCAGCAGTTTCCCGGGGGGGGCCAATAGCGAGCAGTACTTC. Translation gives CASSFPGGANSEQYF.

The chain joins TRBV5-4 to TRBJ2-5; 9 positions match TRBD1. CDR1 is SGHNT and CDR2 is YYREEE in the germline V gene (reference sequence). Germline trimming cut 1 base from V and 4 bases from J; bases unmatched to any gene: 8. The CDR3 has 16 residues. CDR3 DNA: TGTGCCAGCAGCTTGCCAACCGACAGGGGGGGAGAGACCCAGTACTTC. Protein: CASSLPTDRGGETQYF.

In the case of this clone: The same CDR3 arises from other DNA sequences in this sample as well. The CDR3 sequence is CASSLGTGGYEQYF. CDR3 bases: TGTGCCAGCAGCTTGGGGACAGGGGGGTACGAGCAGTACTTC. V gene TRBV5-4 combines with J gene TRBJ2-7; 10 nucleotides line up with TRBD1. CDR1 SGHNT and CDR2 YYREEE come from the germline V gene (reference sequence). CDR3 length: 14 residues. V shed 0 bases and J 4 bases; nucleotides not matched to a gene: 1.

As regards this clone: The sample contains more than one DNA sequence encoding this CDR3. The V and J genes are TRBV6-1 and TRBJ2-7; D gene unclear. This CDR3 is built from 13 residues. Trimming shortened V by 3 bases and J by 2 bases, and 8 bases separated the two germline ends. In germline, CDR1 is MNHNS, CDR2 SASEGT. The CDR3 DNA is TGTGCCAGCAGTGATCCAGGACCCTACGAGCAGTACTTC. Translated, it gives CASSDPGPYEQYF.

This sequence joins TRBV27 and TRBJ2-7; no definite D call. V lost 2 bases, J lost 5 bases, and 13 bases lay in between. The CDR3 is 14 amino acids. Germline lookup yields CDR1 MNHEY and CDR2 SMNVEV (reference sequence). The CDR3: CASSLRAARDEQYF. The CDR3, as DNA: TGTGCCAGCAGTTTAAGGGCCGCAAGGGACGAGCAGTACTTC.